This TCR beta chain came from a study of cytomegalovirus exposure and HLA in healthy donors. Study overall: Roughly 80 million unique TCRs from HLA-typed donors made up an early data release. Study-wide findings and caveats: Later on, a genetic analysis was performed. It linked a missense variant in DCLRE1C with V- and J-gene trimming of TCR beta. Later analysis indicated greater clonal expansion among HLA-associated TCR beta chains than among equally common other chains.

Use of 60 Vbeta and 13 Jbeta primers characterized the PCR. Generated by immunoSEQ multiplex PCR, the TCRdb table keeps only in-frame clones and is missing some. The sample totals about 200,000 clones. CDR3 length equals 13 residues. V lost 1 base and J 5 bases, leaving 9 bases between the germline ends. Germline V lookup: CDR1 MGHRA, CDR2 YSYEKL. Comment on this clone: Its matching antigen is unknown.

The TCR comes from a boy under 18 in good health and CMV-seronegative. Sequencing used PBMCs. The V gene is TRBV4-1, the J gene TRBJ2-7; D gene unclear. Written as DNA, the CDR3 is TGCGCCAGCAGCCAAGCGTACTTAAACGAGCAGTACTTC. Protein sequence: CASSQAYLNEQYF.